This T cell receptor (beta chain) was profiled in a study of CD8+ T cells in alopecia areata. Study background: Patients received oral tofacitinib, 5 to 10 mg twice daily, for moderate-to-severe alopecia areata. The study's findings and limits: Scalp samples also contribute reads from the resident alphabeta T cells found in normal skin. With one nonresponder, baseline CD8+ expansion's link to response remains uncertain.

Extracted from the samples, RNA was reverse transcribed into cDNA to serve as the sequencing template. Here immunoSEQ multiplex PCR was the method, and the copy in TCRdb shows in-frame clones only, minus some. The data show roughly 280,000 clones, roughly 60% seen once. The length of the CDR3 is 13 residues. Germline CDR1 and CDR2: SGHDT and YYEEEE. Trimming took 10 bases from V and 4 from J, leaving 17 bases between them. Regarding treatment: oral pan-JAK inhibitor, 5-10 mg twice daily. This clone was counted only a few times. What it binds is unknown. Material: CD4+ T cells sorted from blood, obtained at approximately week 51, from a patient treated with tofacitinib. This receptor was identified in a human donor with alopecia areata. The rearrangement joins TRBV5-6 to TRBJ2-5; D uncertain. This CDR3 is CASHPHPRETQYF. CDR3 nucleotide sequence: TGTGCCTCCCACCCCCATCCGCGAGAGACCCAGTACTTC.